Below, 23 T cell receptor beta chains from the same sample are listed, as sequenced in a study of cytomegalovirus exposure and HLA in healthy donors. PCR employed 60 Vbeta and 13 Jbeta primers. Profiling relied on immunoSEQ multiplex PCR, and the TCRdb table lists in-frame clones only, not all of them. The profile covers 180,000 or so clones, with about four fifths appearing a single time and about 1.9% taken by the ten largest. The sequencing sample was made of PBMCs. Receptor source: a woman aged 25 to 45 in good health and CMV-seronegative.

As for this clone: A read error may produce the germline difference seen at one junction end. Other DNA sequences in this specimen translate into the identical CDR3. The chain links TRBV14 to TRBJ1-1, with D perhaps TRBD1 (5 bases). CDR3 length equals 16 residues. Germline CDR1 and CDR2: SGHDN and FVKESK. The CDR3 DNA reads TGTGCCAGCAGCCACATTGGGGGGATCGGAGACACTGAGGCTTTCTTT. The encoded protein is CASSHIGGIGDTEAFF.

The chain joins TRBV7-2 to TRBJ2-3; no reliable D call. The germline gives CDR1 SGHTA, CDR2 FQGNSA. CDR3 length: 13 amino acids. The V end lost 3 bases, the J end lost 2 bases, and 6 bases lay between the germline ends. The DNA for the CDR3 is TGTGCCAGCAGCTTCACCTACACAGATACGCAGTATTTT. This codes for CASSFTYTDTQYF.

The chain recombines TRBV6-5 with TRBJ1-5; 10 bases agree with TRBD1. The CDR3 contains 14 residues. CDR1 and CDR2 from the germline V gene are MNHEY and SVGAGI. Unmatched junction bases numbered 5, after V lost 5 bases and J lost 7 bases. Here the CDR3 reads CASSQDRGGQPQHF. Here the CDR3 DNA reads TGTGCCAGCAGTCAGGACAGGGGGGGCCAGCCCCAGCATTTT.

The V gene is TRBV2, the J gene TRBJ2-2, with D possibly being TRBD1 (6 bases). Germline values: CDR1 SNHLY, CDR2 FYNNEI. V gave up 5 bases and J gave up 3 bases, with 25 bases separating them. The CDR3 is made up of 19 amino acids. CDR3 amino acids: CASSTRAGVEVRDTGELFF. The CDR3 DNA reads TGTGCCAGCAGTACCCGGGCAGGGGTGGAGGTCAGGGACACCGGGGAGCTGTTTTTT.

The V and J genes are TRBV19 and TRBJ2-5; 7 bases agree with TRBD1. The ends lost 6 bases at V and 2 bases at J; junction bases unmatched: 3. The CDR3 extends over 13 amino acids. The germline CDR1 and CDR2 sequences are LNHDA and SQIVND (reference sequence). This chain's CDR3 is CASRARGQETQYF. The CDR3 coding sequence is TGTGCCAGTAGGGCCAGGGGGCAAGAGACCCAGTACTTC.

This clone was observed a handful of times. The chain uses TRBV4-2 and TRBJ1-1, with 7 bases that match TRBD1. Germline V gives CDR1 LGHNA, CDR2 YNFKEQ. V lost 2 bases to trimming and J lost 3 bases; unmatched junction nucleotides: 9. The CDR3 is 16 amino acids. CDR3 bases: TGTGCCAGCAGCCAACGGAGGGGGCGGCCGGACACTGAAGCTTTCTTT. This gives the protein CASSQRRGRPDTEAFF.

The chain couples TRBV7-9 to TRBJ1-1, with D tentatively TRBD1 (6 bases). V lost 2 bases and J lost 5, with 9 bases in between. The CDR3 runs to 13 residues. The germline V gene encodes CDR1 SEHNR and CDR2 FQNEAQ (reference sequence). The CDR3 protein is CASSLKGETEAFF. As DNA, the CDR3 is TGTGCCAGCAGCTTAAAGGGGGAAACTGAAGCTTTCTTT. Filled out from reference TRBV7-9 and TRBJ1-1, the complete variable domain reads DTGVSQNPRHKITKRGQNVTFRCDPISEHNRLYWYRQTLGQGPEFLTYFQNEAQLEKSRLLSDRFSAERPKGSFSTLEIQRTEQGDSAMYLCASSLKGETEAFFGQGTRLTVV.

Written as DNA, the CDR3 is TGTGCCAGCAGCTGGGGGACTAGCGGGGGGGGCACAGATACGCAGTATTTT. This gives the protein CASSWGTSGGGTDTQYF. V usage is TRBV5-8 and J usage is TRBJ2-3; the match to TRBD2 covers 16 bases. V gave up 3 bases and J gave up 1 base; unmatched junction bases: 2. The CDR3 sequence is 17 residues long. Germline lookup yields CDR1 SGHTS and CDR2 YDEGEE.

The chain employs TRBV6-1 and TRBJ2-3; 8 bases match TRBD1. Trimming took 7 bases from V and 4 from J; bases not matched to a gene: 7. The CDR3 has 14 residues. Per the germline V gene, CDR1 is MNHNS and CDR2 is SASEGT. This chain's CDR3 is CASTQTGESDTQYF. CDR3 DNA sequence: TGTGCCAGCACCCAGACAGGGGAATCAGATACGCAGTATTTT.

The V call is TRBV9, the J call TRBJ2-7; tentative D call: TRBD2 (5 bases). Trimming pared 0 bases from V and 2 bases from J, leaving 12 bases between. Germline CDR1 and CDR2: SGDLS and YYNGEE. The CDR3 loop spans 15 amino acids. The CDR3: CASSVEEAHPYEQYF. The DNA of the CDR3 is TGTGCCAGCAGCGTAGAGGAGGCCCACCCCTACGAGCAGTACTTC.

This chain uses TRBV9 with TRBJ1-6; 8 bases are shared with TRBD1. V trimming: 3 bases; J trimming: 6 bases; junction bases outside the gene matches: 5. The CDR3 extends over 15 amino acids. The germline CDR1 and CDR2 sequences are SGDLS and YYNGEE. The CDR3 loop is CASSAQTGVNSPLHF. Written as DNA, the CDR3 is TGTGCCAGCAGCGCACAGACAGGGGTTAATTCACCCCTCCACTTT.

V gene TRBV19 combines with J gene TRBJ1-2; 8 nucleotides align to TRBD1. Germline-derived CDR1 and CDR2 are LNHDA and SQIVND (reference sequence). There are 15 residues in the CDR3. V trimming: 1 base; J trimming: 8 bases; junction bases outside the gene matches: 9. CDR3 sequence: CASSIGGQGAFGYTF. The CDR3 coding sequence is TGTGCCAGTAGTATAGGAGGCCAGGGGGCTTTCGGCTACACCTTC.

V gene TRBV27 combines with J gene TRBJ2-7; 9 bases are shared with TRBD1. This CDR3 is built from 14 residues. Trimming cost V 6 bases and J 4 bases; bases outside gene matches: 7. Germline CDR1 is MNHEY and CDR2 is SMNVEV (reference sequence). This chain's CDR3 is CASSPTGGSYEQYF. The DNA for the CDR3 is TGTGCCAGCAGCCCGACAGGGGGATCTTACGAGCAGTACTTC.

About this clone itself: The identical CDR3 is also encoded by other nucleotide sequences in the sample. V and J are TRBV15 and TRBJ1-4; weak D call: TRBD1 (5 bases). The germline CDR1 and CDR2 sequences are LNHNV and YYDKDF (reference sequence). CDR3 length: 16 amino acids. V lost 1 base to trimming and J lost 5 bases, with 14 bases between them. The CDR3 reads CATSRVRQGLNEKLFF. Written as DNA, the CDR3 is TGTGCCACCAGCAGAGTAAGGCAGGGCCTAAATGAAAAACTGTTTTTT.

V is TRBV5-1 and J is TRBJ2-3, with D possibly being TRBD1 (5 bases). This CDR3 is 14 amino acids long. V was pared by 0 bases and J by 0 bases, with 5 bases between. CDR1 and CDR2 from the germline V gene are SGHRS and YFSETQ. CDR3 sequence reads: CASSLGQSTDTQYF. The CDR3 DNA sequence: TGCGCCAGCAGCTTGGGACAGAGCACAGATACGCAGTATTTT. The full variable domain, rest sourced from reference TRBV5-1 and TRBJ2-3, is KAGVTQTPRYLIKTRGQQVTLSCSPISGHRSVSWYQQTPGQGLQFLFEYFSETQRNKGNFPGRFSGRQFSNSRSEMNVSTLELGDSALYLCASSLGQSTDTQYFGPGTRLTVL.

This clone is a singleton in its sample. The chain links TRBV7-2 to TRBJ2-3, with D perhaps TRBD2 (7 bases). This CDR3 is 14 amino acids long. The germline gives CDR1 SGHTA, CDR2 FQGNSA. V lost 7 bases and J lost 0, with 11 bases in between. CDR3 nucleotides: TGTGCCAGCACCGGGGGGCGGAGCACAGATACGCAGTATTTT. Translating gives CASTGGRSTDTQYF.

The chain employs TRBV14 and TRBJ2-7, with TRBD2 as a possible D gene (6 bases). This CDR3 contains 13 residues. Trimming shortened V by 4 bases and J by 3 bases, and 10 bases separated the two germline ends. Germline V gene lookup returns CDR1 SGHDN and CDR2 FVKESK. CDR3 bases: TGTGCCAGCAGCCCGGGCGGGGTCTACGAGCAGTACTTC. Translation gives CASSPGGVYEQYF.

In its sample, this clone was seen once. This chain connects TRBV4-3 to TRBJ2-2; D is ambiguous. Trimming shortened V by 1 base and J by 6 bases, and 9 bases separated the two germline ends. The CDR3 is 14 amino acids. Per germline, CDR1 LGHNA and CDR2 YSLEER. CDR3 residues: CASSQVLRAGELFF. The CDR3 bases are TGCGCCAGCAGCCAAGTGCTCCGGGCCGGGGAGCTGTTTTTT.

This clone was counted once. The rearrangement joins TRBV15 to TRBJ1-6; D gene ambiguous. The CDR3 extends over 17 amino acids. The germline gives CDR1 LNHNV, CDR2 YYDKDF (reference sequence). Trimming stripped 0 bases from V and 3 bases from J, with 12 bases between. CDR3 region: CATSRDHGRYYNSPLHF. The CDR3 DNA is TGTGCCACCAGCAGAGATCACGGCAGGTACTATAATTCACCCCTCCACTTT.

The rearrangement uses TRBV6-6 and TRBJ2-3; 7 bases fit TRBD2. The CDR3 is 14 residues long. After removal of 4 bases from V and 1 base from J, the junction contained 2 bases not matched to a gene. Germline V gene sequence: CDR1 MNHNY, CDR2 SVGAGI (reference sequence). CDR3 nucleotides: TGTGCCAGCAGTTTCAGCGGGGGCACAGATACGCAGTATTTT. This gives the protein CASSFSGGTDTQYF.

The chain combines TRBV5-4 with TRBJ2-1; D not certain. The CDR3 sequence is 13 residues long. Germline CDR1 is SGHNT and CDR2 is YYREEE (reference sequence). Trimming left V 4 bases short and J 5 bases short, with 10 bases between. The CDR3, as DNA: TGTGCCAGCAGCGCTACGCCAAACAATGAGCAGTTCTTC. It translates to CASSATPNNEQFF.

This chain links TRBV9 with TRBJ2-5; tentatively, D is TRBD2 (6 bases). This CDR3 comprises 16 residues. Trimming took 0 bases from V and 3 from J, leaving 15 bases between them. CDR1 is SGDLS and CDR2 is YYNGEE in the germline V gene. The CDR3 DNA sequence: TGTGCCAGCAGCGTAGAGCTTCCGGGGGTGAAAGAGACCCAGTACTTC. The encoded protein is CASSVELPGVKETQYF.

This sequence joins TRBV27 and TRBJ2-7; D possibly corresponds to TRBD1 (5 bases). The V end was cut by 2 bases, the J end by 3 bases, with 8 bases between. The CDR3 runs to 13 residues. The germline gives CDR1 MNHEY, CDR2 SMNVEV (reference sequence). CDR3 sequence (DNA): TGTGCCAGCAGTTTAACAGGCATCTACGAGCAGTACTTC. This codes for CASSLTGIYEQYF.